The clone carrying this T cell receptor (beta chain) was detected a few times. This sample stems from a study of blood T cell repertoires in COVID-19. In the study overall: Sites in the United States, Italy and Spain provided acute and convalescent COVID-19 samples.

Germline loops: CDR1 MNHEY, CDR2 SVGEGT. Trimming pared 5 bases from V and 5 bases from J, leaving 12 bases between. CDR3 length: 13 residues. Method: immunoSEQ multiplex PCR; TCRdb's copy keeps in-frame clones and lacks some. The sample includes tens of thousands of clones, about four fifths seen only once; the top ten take 6% to 7.5%. The rearrangement links TRBV6-2 or TRBV6-3 to TRBJ1-1; D is uncertain. Sequencing was done on a sample of peripheral blood. This sequence was found in a man aged 50 to 59 with active or convalescent COVID-19. CDR3 loop: CASSLIWRTEAFF. The CDR3 DNA sequence: TGTGCCAGCAGTCTCATTTGGAGAACTGAAGCTTTCTTT.